The rows below give T cell receptor beta chains drawn from one sample of a study of blood T cell repertoires in COVID-19. The method was immunoSEQ multiplex PCR; TCRdb's version includes in-frame clones alone and lacks a portion of them. The sample includes some 200,000 clones, approximately 87% of them seen just once. Source material: peripheral blood. These receptors all stem from a woman aged 65 to 85 with acute or convalescent COVID-19. The CDR3 runs from the conserved cysteine through the conserved F or W. A D gene is named only where the DNA matches it firmly. Where a row states a size, it is once, few, many or the class of an expanded clone; other rows omit it.

d_call: TRBD2
j_call: TRBJ2-1
v_call: TRBV29-1
cdr3_length: 14
clone_size: -
cdr3_aa: CSVPSGSSYNEQFF
cdr3_nt: TGCAGCGTCCCTAGCGGGAGCTCCTACAATGAGCAGTTCTTC

d_call: TRBD1
j_call: TRBJ1-2
v_call: TRBV7-9
cdr3_length: 14
clone_size: -
cdr3_aa: CASSLAGTGNGYTF
cdr3_nt: TGTGCCAGCAGCTTAGCCGGGACAGGGAATGGCTACACCTTC

d_call: TRBD1
j_call: TRBJ2-5
v_call: TRBV24-1
cdr3_length: 14
clone_size: once
cdr3_aa: CATSEGQGQETQYF
cdr3_nt: TGTGCCACCAGTGAAGGACAGGGCCAAGAGACCCAGTACTTC

d_call: -
j_call: TRBJ2-3
v_call: TRBV7-2
cdr3_length: 14
clone_size: -
cdr3_aa: CASSIEAGTDTQYF
cdr3_nt: TGTGCCAGCAGCATCGAAGCGGGCACAGATACGCAGTATTTT

d_call: TRBD2
j_call: TRBJ2-3
v_call: TRBV7-2
cdr3_length: 15
clone_size: -
cdr3_aa: CASSTLAGWTDTQYF
cdr3_nt: TGTGCCAGCAGCACCCTAGCGGGATGGACAGATACGCAGTATTTT

d_call: TRBD1
j_call: TRBJ1-2
v_call: TRBV28
cdr3_length: 18
clone_size: -
cdr3_aa: CASSSTRPSTGSNYGYTF
cdr3_nt: TGTGCCAGCAGTTCAACGAGGCCCTCGACAGGGTCTAACTATGGCTACACCTTC

d_call: TRBD1
j_call: TRBJ2-3
v_call: TRBV6-5
cdr3_length: 15
clone_size: -
cdr3_aa: CASSLDRGRTDTQYF
cdr3_nt: TGTGCCAGCAGTCTCGACAGGGGTCGCACAGATACGCAGTATTTT

d_call: -
j_call: TRBJ1-2
v_call: TRBV18
cdr3_length: 13
clone_size: -
cdr3_aa: CASSPRPGDGYTF
cdr3_nt: TGTGCCAGCTCACCCCGTCCAGGGGATGGCTACACCTTC

d_call: TRBD1
j_call: TRBJ2-7
v_call: TRBV28
cdr3_length: 15
clone_size: -
cdr3_aa: CASSLPGTGAHEQYF
cdr3_nt: TGTGCCAGCAGCCTCCCCGGGACAGGGGCCCACGAGCAGTACTTC

d_call: -
j_call: TRBJ1-3
v_call: TRBV6-1
cdr3_length: 13
clone_size: -
cdr3_aa: CASSESGGNTIYF
cdr3_nt: TGTGCCAGCAGTGAATCCGGCGGCAACACCATATATTTT

d_call: -
j_call: TRBJ2-7
v_call: TRBV5-6
cdr3_length: 13
clone_size: -
cdr3_aa: CASRIREVAEQYF
cdr3_nt: TGTGCCAGCAGAATTAGGGAGGTGGCCGAGCAGTACTTC